This entry features one T cell receptor (beta chain) sequence. The target antigen is unknown. Other DNA sequences from this sample encode an identical CDR3 as well. This record belongs to a study of shared clonotypes between healthy human individuals. Study outcomes and limitations: It was the non-shared clonotypes that had lower generation probabilities than clonotypes shared by all four donors. Shared clonotypes: about 4.6% naive CD4, around 3.5% naive CD8, roughly 2.2% memory CD4, approximately 0.37% memory CD8.

The CDR3 loop spans 13 amino acids. V dropped 5 bases and J dropped 2 bases, with 11 bases sitting between them. Germline V lookup: CDR1 GTSNPN, CDR2 SVGIG (reference sequence). TCRdb's table, derived via immunoSEQ multiplex PCR, lists solely in-frame clones and lacks some. The repertoire holds some 2,400,000 clones, with around 95% as singletons. The sample taken for sequencing was naive CD4+ T cells sorted from blood. As to subset: CD45RA+ positively selected. The chain joins TRBV30 to TRBJ2-3, with D tentatively TRBD2 (5 bases). The receptor's source is a man between 18 and 35 years old in good health. CDR3 nucleotide sequence: TGTGCCTGGGGAGGACGCCCCACAGATACGCAGTATTTT. This translates into CAWGGRPTDTQYF.